These 5 T cell receptor beta chains were sequenced from one sample in a study of T cells in Graves' hyperthyroidism and ophthalmopathy (dated by TCRdb to about 2019). Library prep was done by multiplex PCR. These reads were obtained on an Illumina HiSeq 2000. The TCR beta CDR3 regions were amplified from the RNA transcripts. The TCR CDR3 was subjected to a first round of RT-PCR using the HTBI primer set and the Qiagen OneStep RT-PCR kit. TCRdb passed the public sequencing reads through fastp at Q25 and MiXCR, retaining productive beta sequences. Merged by CDR3 protein, the rows form single entries marked with the most common genes and DNA. The sample data list about 600,000 distinct CDR3 sequences, and more than 15% of these were observed just once. Jointly, the top ten make up about 3.5% of the sample. Input material: blood. Receptors were obtained from a woman between 40 and 50 years old with Graves' ophthalmopathy.

This rearrangement joins TRBV5-6 to TRBJ1-1; D unresolved. The ends were cut back, 1 base at V and 6 bases at J, with 10 bases in the middle. The CDR3 totals 13 residues. Germline CDR1 reads SGHDT; CDR2 reads YYEEEE. CDR3 in DNA: TGTGCCAGCAGCTTGTTCACGGGTGCTGAAGCTTTCTTT. Protein: CASSLFTGAEAFF.

At least ten counts were recorded for this clonotype. The gene calls are TRBV6-1 and TRBJ2-3; D may match TRBD1 or TRBD2 (5 bases each). The CDR3 runs to 14 residues. Trimming cost V 8 bases and J 2 bases, with 14 bases left between them. Looked up from germline, CDR1 is MNHNS and CDR2 is SASEGT. This CDR3 reads CASEKGTSTDTQYF. DNA for the CDR3: TGTGCCAGCGAGAAAGGGACGTCCACAGATACGCAGTATTTT.

The chain is built from TRBV19 and TRBJ1-5; D is unresolved. The CDR3 spans 12 residues. CDR1 is LNHDA and CDR2 is SQIVND in the germline V gene (reference sequence). V lost 9 bases and J lost 3, with 9 bases in between. The CDR3 spells CASGQVNQPQHF. The CDR3 DNA reads as TGTGCCAGCGGGCAGGTCAATCAGCCCCAGCATTTT.

In regard to this clonotype: This could be a read error, since a much larger clone is one nucleotide away. The V and J genes are TRBV20-1 and TRBJ2-7; 7 bases map to TRBD2. This CDR3 has 14 residues. Germline assignment: CDR1 DFQATT and CDR2 SNEGSKA (reference sequence). J was trimmed by 2 bases and V by 1 base; bases with no gene match: 5. This CDR3 reads CSARVPSGPYEQYF. The CDR3 DNA reads as TGCAGTGCTAGAGTACCTAGCGGTCCCTACGAGCAGTACTTC.

This clonotype has only a few counts. This chain connects TRBV4-1 to TRBJ1-2; 7 bases match TRBD1. Germline CDR1 is MGHRA and CDR2 is YSYEKL. After removal of 1 base from V and 0 bases from J, the junction contained 5 bases not matched to a gene. The CDR3 spans 16 residues. The CDR3 sequence is CASSQVGTATNYGYTF. The CDR3 nucleotides read TGCGCCAGCAGCCAAGTCGGGACAGCTACTAACTATGGCTACACCTTC.